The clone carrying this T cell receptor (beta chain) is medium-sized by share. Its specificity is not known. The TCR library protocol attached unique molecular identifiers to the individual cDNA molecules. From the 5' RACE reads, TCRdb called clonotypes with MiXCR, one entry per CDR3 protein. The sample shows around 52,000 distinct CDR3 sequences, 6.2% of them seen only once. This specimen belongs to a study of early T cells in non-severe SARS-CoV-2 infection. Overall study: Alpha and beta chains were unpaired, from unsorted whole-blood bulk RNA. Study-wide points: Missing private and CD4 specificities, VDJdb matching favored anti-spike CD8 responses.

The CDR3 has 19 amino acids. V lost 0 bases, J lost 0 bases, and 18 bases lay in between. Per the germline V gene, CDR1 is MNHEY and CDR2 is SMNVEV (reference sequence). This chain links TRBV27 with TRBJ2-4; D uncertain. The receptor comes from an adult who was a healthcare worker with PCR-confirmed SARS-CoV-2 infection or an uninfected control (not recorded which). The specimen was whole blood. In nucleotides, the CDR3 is TGTGCCAGCAGTTTATCGAGCCCTGGGATCCCTCTAGCCAAAAACATTCAGTACTTC. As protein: CASSLSSPGIPLAKNIQYF.